Presented here are 20 T cell receptor beta chains from one specimen sequenced in a study of T cell changes during pregnancy in multiple sclerosis. Generated by immunoSEQ multiplex PCR, the TCRdb table keeps only in-frame clones and is missing some. The sample holds fewer than 85,000 clones, 80% to 95% seen once. The sequencing used peripheral blood, collected in the first trimester of pregnancy. These TCRs come from a female donor in good health, enrolled as a control in a pregnancy study.

This chain uses TRBV7-9 with TRBJ2-3; 8 nucleotides match TRBD1. This CDR3 has 15 amino acids. V was clipped by 5 bases and J by 1 base; unmatched bases: 5. Germline assignment: CDR1 SEHNR and CDR2 FQNEAQ (reference sequence). CDR3 in DNA: TGTGCCAGCAGCGAATGGACAGGGCGCACAGATACGCAGTATTTT. It translates to CASSEWTGRTDTQYF.

The rearrangement links TRBV2 to TRBJ2-1; D possibly corresponds to TRBD1 (6 bases). The CDR3 sequence is 14 residues long. CDR1 and CDR2 from the germline V gene are SNHLY and FYNNEI. V lost 6 bases, J lost 6 bases, and 15 bases lay in between. CDR3 residues: CASRKRDIGNEQFF. Written as DNA, the CDR3 is TGTGCCAGCAGGAAAAGGGACATTGGCAATGAGCAGTTCTTC.

The CDR3 DNA follows: TGTGCCAGCAACTTACGACGGGAGGGCCCCCACGAGCAGTACTTC. Amino acid sequence: CASNLRREGPHEQYF. The V call is TRBV6-1, the J call TRBJ2-7; 8 bases align to TRBD2. V dropped 7 bases and J dropped 5; count of bases not matched to a gene: 13. Germline V lookup: CDR1 MNHNS, CDR2 SASEGT. The CDR3 contains 15 residues.

The rearrangement links TRBV2 to TRBJ2-2; 9 bases map to TRBD1. The CDR3 runs 13 residues. Looked up from germline, CDR1 is SNHLY and CDR2 is FYNNEI. The V gene end was trimmed by 9 bases and the J gene end by 3 bases; junction bases not matched to a gene: 2. The CDR3 coding sequence is TGTGCCAGTGGACAGGGGTACACCGGGGAGCTGTTTTTT. It codes for CASGQGYTGELFF.

V and J are TRBV30 and TRBJ2-3, with TRBD2 identical over 12 bases. This CDR3 is 15 amino acids long. V gave up 3 bases and J gave up 4 bases; unmatched junction bases: 5. CDR1 GTSNPN and CDR2 SVGIG come from the germline V gene (reference sequence). The CDR3, as DNA: TGTGCCTGGAGCAAACTAGCGGGAGGATCAGATACGCAGTATTTT. It translates to CAWSKLAGGSDTQYF.

The chain joins TRBV10-3 to TRBJ2-1; D is undetermined. Per the germline V gene, CDR1 is ENHRY and CDR2 is SYGVKD. This CDR3 comprises 15 residues. The V gene lost 2 bases and the J gene lost 7 bases, with 15 bases spanning the gap. CDR3 sequence (DNA): TGTGCCATCAGTGAGCGCGAGCCCATAGAGAATGAGCAGTTCTTC. Protein sequence: CAISEREPIENEQFF.

V usage is TRBV4-1 and J usage is TRBJ1-5; 10 bases fit TRBD1. With V trimmed by 0 bases and J by 3 bases, 5 bases remained unmatched. Germline CDR1 reads MGHRA; CDR2 reads YSYEKL. The CDR3 contains 17 residues. CDR3 in amino acids: CASSQERGTGDNQPQHF. Written as DNA, the CDR3 is TGCGCCAGCAGCCAAGAAAGGGGGACAGGGGACAATCAGCCCCAGCATTTT.

The chain joins TRBV4-1 to TRBJ2-7, with TRBD2 identical over 13 bases. Germline V CDR1 and CDR2: MGHRA, YSYEKL. Unmatched junction bases numbered 9, after V lost 5 bases and J lost 5 bases. The CDR3 is made up of 16 amino acids. The CDR3 DNA follows: TGCGCCAGCAGCTCTAGGACTAGCGGGAGAGGCCACGAGCAGTACTTC. Protein sequence: CASSSRTSGRGHEQYF.

This chain connects TRBV13 to TRBJ2-7; D remains ambiguous. This CDR3 contains 12 residues. The V end lost 6 bases, the J end lost 3 bases, and 9 bases lay between the germline ends. From germline, CDR1 is PRHDT and CDR2 FYEKMQ (reference sequence). CDR3 nucleotides: TGTGCCAGCAGTCGTACTGACTACGAGCAGTACTTC. Translating gives CASSRTDYEQYF.

The chain carries TRBV18 and TRBJ2-5, with 8 bases matching TRBD2. Germline V lookup: CDR1 KGHSH, CDR2 LQKENI. The CDR3 covers 16 residues. V shed 0 bases and J 2 bases; nucleotides not matched to a gene: 5. CDR3 DNA sequence: TGTGCCAGCTCACCACCTCGGCCTAGCGGGCAAGAGACCCAGTACTTC. Translating it yields CASSPPRPSGQETQYF.

V is TRBV6-1 and J is TRBJ2-7; tentative D call: TRBD1 (5 bases). Per germline, CDR1 MNHNS and CDR2 SASEGT. The CDR3 length is 14 residues. V was clipped by 1 base and J by 3 bases, with 10 bases between them. The CDR3 region is CASSEVDSFYEQYF. The CDR3 nucleotides read TGTGCCAGCAGTGAAGTAGACAGTTTCTACGAGCAGTACTTC.

A single count supports this clone. CDR3 region: CASSLGTGEGYGYTF. The CDR3 coding sequence is TGCGCCAGCAGCTTGGGGACAGGGGAAGGGTATGGCTACACCTTC. J is TRBJ1-2 and V is TRBV5-1; 9 nucleotides agree with TRBD1. Germline V CDR1 and CDR2: SGHRS, YFSETQ. The V gene end was trimmed by 0 bases and the J gene end by 5 bases; junction bases not matched to a gene: 5. The CDR3 contains 15 residues.

The CDR3 DNA reads as TGTGCCAGCAGCCGTGGGTGGACAAGCACAGATACGCAGTATTTT. Its protein product is CASSRGWTSTDTQYF. The chain joins TRBV7-7 to TRBJ2-3; a weak D match, TRBD1 (5 bases). V lost 5 bases, J lost 0 bases, and 12 bases lay in between. This CDR3 is built from 15 residues. The germline V gene encodes CDR1 SSHAT and CDR2 FNYEAQ (reference sequence).

This sequence joins TRBV4-1 and TRBJ2-7, with TRBD2 as a possible D gene (7 bases). CDR1 and CDR2 from the germline V gene are MGHRA and YSYEKL. The length of the CDR3 is 13 residues. Trimming removed 3 bases at V and 6 bases at J, with 12 bases between. The CDR3 DNA reads as TGCGCCAGCAGCCAGAGTAGGGGGGGCGAGCAGTACTTC. Protein sequence: CASSQSRGGEQYF.

This sequence joins TRBV6-5 and TRBJ2-3, with D perhaps TRBD2 (6 bases). The CDR3 extends over 13 amino acids. Trimming pared 6 bases from V and 4 bases from J, leaving 11 bases between. Per the germline V gene, CDR1 is MNHEY and CDR2 is SVGAGI. CDR3 sequence reads: CASSRGIADTQYF. DNA for the CDR3: TGTGCCAGCAGCCGCGGGATCGCAGATACGCAGTATTTT.

In its sample, this clone was seen once. DNA for the CDR3: TGTGCCAGCAGCTTAGTTGCGGGAGCTTCCTACGAGCAGTACTTC. Translating it yields CASSLVAGASYEQYF. The chain is built from TRBV13 and TRBJ2-7; 7 bases are shared with TRBD2. J gave up 1 base and V 1 base, and 4 bases lay outside the gene matches. Germline lookup yields CDR1 PRHDT and CDR2 FYEKMQ (reference sequence). The CDR3 sequence is 15 residues long.

This chain connects TRBV9 to TRBJ2-3, with a possible D match to TRBD2 (6 bases). This CDR3 spans 15 amino acids. The V end was cut by 5 bases, the J end by 6 bases, with 19 bases between. In germline, CDR1 is SGDLS, CDR2 YYNGEE. CDR3 protein: CASRGTSGRGDTQYF. CDR3 coding DNA: TGTGCCAGCAGAGGGACTTCGGGAAGAGGGGATACGCAGTATTTT.

The CDR3 DNA reads as TGTGCCAGAAGCTTTACGCGGGAGTCAGGTACGCAGTATTTT. Its protein is CARSFTRESGTQYF. V gene TRBV5-3 combines with J gene TRBJ2-3; 7 bases align to TRBD2. TRBV5-3 is classed as an ORF, of uncertain function. V shed 2 bases, J shed 8 bases, and the junction held 8 bases outside the gene matches. The CDR3 extends over 14 amino acids.

This chain connects TRBV5-1 to TRBJ2-7; TRBD1 matches at 8 bases. With 3 bases clipped from V and 5 bases from J, the junction kept 7 bases outside the gene matches. The CDR3 totals 14 residues. Germline values: CDR1 SGHRS, CDR2 YFSETQ. CDR3 nucleotide sequence: TGCGCCAGCAGCTGGAGGACAGGGTCCCACGAGCAGTACTTC. Translation gives CASSWRTGSHEQYF.

The DNA of the CDR3 is TGTGCCAGCAGGGGCTCGGGAGCCACAGATACGCAGTATTTT. Protein sequence: CASRGSGATDTQYF. V usage is TRBV28 and J usage is TRBJ2-3; weak D call: TRBD2 (6 bases). Trimming removed 6 bases at V and 2 bases at J, with 12 bases between. Germline assignment: CDR1 MDHEN and CDR2 SYDVKM. This CDR3 is built from 14 residues.